The clone carrying this T cell receptor (beta chain) was counted once. The germline V gene encodes CDR1 SGHNT and CDR2 YYREEE (reference sequence). The CDR3 loop spans 13 amino acids. V was cut by 1 base and J by 4 bases, with 9 bases left in between. This entry belongs to a study of neoadjuvant anti-PD-1 for oral cavity cancer. Across the study: Patients mostly received three to four biweekly nivolumab doses at 3 mg/kg before surgery.

As for time point: after neoadjuvant nivolumab, at surgical resection. Patients had HPV-negative, locally advanced oral cavity squamous cell carcinoma. No culture or expansion preceded analysis of these blood cells. Generated by immunoSEQ multiplex PCR, the TCRdb table keeps only in-frame clones and is missing some. The table lists more than 11,000 clones, about 74% of them singletons. The sequence derives from a person between 40 and 80 years old with oral cavity squamous cell carcinoma. Sequenced material: PBMCs, taken after nivolumab (anti-PD-1) treatment. The chain uses TRBV5-4 and TRBJ2-7, with unresolved D. In nucleotides, the CDR3 is TGTGCCAGCAGCTTGAACGAAGTTTACGAGCAGTACTTC. Its protein product is CASSLNEVYEQYF.